In this sample, the clone carrying this TCR beta chain turned up many times. This sample is drawn from a study of molecular identifiers for immune sequencing clone quantification. Trimming took off 0 bases at V and 4 bases at J, with 4 bases between the two ends. Germline CDR1 is LGHNA and CDR2 is YSLEER. The CDR3 consists of 12 residues. TCRdb called the PCR reads again in MiXCR, with one record for every CDR3 protein. The sample lists more than 300,000 distinct CDR3 sequences, over 20% seen once, with approximately 0.84% in the top ten. The gene calls are TRBV4-3 and TRBJ2-7; D is unresolved. Source material: naive CD8+ T cells from blood, with Jurkat cell RNA spiked in. Indicated subset: FACS-sorted CD8+CD4-CCR7+CD45RA+ naive T cells. The receptor's source is a human donor in good health. Some libraries in this study had Jurkat cell RNA spiked in. The CDR3 protein is CASSQDRYEQYF. The CDR3, as DNA: TGCGCCAGCAGCCAAGACCGGTACGAGCAGTACTTC.